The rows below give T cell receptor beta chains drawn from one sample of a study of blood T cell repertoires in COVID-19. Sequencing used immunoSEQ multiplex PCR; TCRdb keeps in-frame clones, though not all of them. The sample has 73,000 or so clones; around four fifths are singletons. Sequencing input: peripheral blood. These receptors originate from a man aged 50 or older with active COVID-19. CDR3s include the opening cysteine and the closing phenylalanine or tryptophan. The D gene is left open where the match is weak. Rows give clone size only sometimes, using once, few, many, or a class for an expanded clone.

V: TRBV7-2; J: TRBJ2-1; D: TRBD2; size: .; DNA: TGTGCCAGCAGCTTAGCCCGAGGACTAGCGGGAGTATATTTTCAACGAGGTGAGCAGTTCTTC; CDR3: CASSLARGLAGVYFQRGEQFF
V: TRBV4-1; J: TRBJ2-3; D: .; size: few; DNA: TGCGCCAGCAGACAGGGAACGACAGATACGCAGTATTTT; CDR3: CASRQGTTDTQYF
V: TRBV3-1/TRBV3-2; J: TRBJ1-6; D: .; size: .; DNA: TGTGCCAGCAGCCAAGACGGCGGCAGCTCACCCCTCCACTTT; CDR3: CASSQDGGSSPLHF
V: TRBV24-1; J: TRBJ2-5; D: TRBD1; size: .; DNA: TGTGCCACCTCCCAGGGGGCGGGGGAGACCCAGTACTTC; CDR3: CATSQGAGETQYF
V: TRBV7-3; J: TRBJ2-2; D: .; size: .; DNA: TGTGCCAGCAGTCCGGGACAGAACACCGGGGAGCTGTTTTTT; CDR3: CASSPGQNTGELFF
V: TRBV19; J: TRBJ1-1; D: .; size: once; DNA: TGTGCCAGTAGCCGTGCGGACACTGAAGCTTTCTTT; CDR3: CASSRADTEAFF
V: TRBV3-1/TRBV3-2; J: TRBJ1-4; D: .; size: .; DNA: TGTGCCAGCAGCCAGGGTTCAGGGAATGAAAAACTGTTTTTT; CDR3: CASSQGSGNEKLFF
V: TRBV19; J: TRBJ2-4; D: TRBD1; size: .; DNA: TGTGCCACCACGTGGAACAGGGGAAACATTCAGTACTTC; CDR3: CATTWNRGNIQYF
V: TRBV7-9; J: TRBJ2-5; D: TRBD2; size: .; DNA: TGTGCCAGCAGCTTAGCAAAACGCCGTAGCGGGGGGGGCCAAGAGACCCAGTACTTC; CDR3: CASSLAKRRSGGGQETQYF
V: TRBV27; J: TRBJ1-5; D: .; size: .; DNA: TGTGCCAGCAGTTTCCGACAGAGCAATCAGCCCCAGCATTTT; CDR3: CASSFRQSNQPQHF
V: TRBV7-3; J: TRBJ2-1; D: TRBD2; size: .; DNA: TGTGCCAGCAGCTTACTCACCTTAAGCGGGAGGGGCTACAATGAGCAGTTCTTC; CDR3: CASSLLTLSGRGYNEQFF
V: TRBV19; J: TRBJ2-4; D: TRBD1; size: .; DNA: TGTGCCAGTAGTAGTCAAGGGGGCGGGTCGGATTTC; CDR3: CASSSQGGGSDF
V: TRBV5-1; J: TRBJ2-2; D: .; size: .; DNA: TGCGCCAGCCGACCACAGGGAACCGGGGAGCTGTTTTTT; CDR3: CASRPQGTGELFF
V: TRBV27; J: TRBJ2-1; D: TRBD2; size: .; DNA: TGTGCCAGCAGGGACAAGCGGGACTTTCAATACAATGAGCAGTTCTTC; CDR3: CASRDKRDFQYNEQFF
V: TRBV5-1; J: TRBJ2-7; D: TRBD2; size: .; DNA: TGCGCCAGCAGCTTGGGCCCGGTGGGGACTAGTTACGAGCAGTACTTC; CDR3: CASSLGPVGTSYEQYF
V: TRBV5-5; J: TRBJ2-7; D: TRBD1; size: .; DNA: TGTGCCAGCAGCCGACAGGGAGCCTACGAGCAGTACTTC; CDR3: CASSRQGAYEQYF
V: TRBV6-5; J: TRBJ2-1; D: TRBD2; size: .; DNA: TGTGCCAGCAGCACTAGCGGGGGGTCCCAGTTCTTC; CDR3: CASSTSGGSQFF
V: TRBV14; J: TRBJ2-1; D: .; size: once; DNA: TGTGCCAGCAGCCACAAACAGAGCTCCTACAATGAGCAGTTCTTC; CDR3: CASSHKQSSYNEQFF
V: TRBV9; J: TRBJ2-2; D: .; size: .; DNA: TGTGCCAGCAGCGTAGAAGCGGGCGGGGACACCGGGGAGCTGTTTTTT; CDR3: CASSVEAGGDTGELFF
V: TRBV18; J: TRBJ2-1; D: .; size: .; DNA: TGTGCCAGCTCACCACCGGTGACAACGGTTGAGCAGTTCTTC; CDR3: CASSPPVTTVEQFF
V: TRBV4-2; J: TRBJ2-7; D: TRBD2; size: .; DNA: TGTGCCAGCAGTCCTGGACTAGCGGTCTCCTACGAGCAGTACTTC; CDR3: CASSPGLAVSYEQYF
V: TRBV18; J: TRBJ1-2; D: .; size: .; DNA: TGTGCCAGCTCACCACGAGCGGACTATGGCTACACCTTC; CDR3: CASSPRADYGYTF